What follows are 9 T cell receptor beta chains derived from one specimen sequenced in a study of blood T cell repertoires in COVID-19. The data were produced by immunoSEQ multiplex PCR, yet TCRdb's version contains in-frame clones alone and is incomplete. The sample includes roughly 190,000 clones, just under 90% of them seen just once. The specimen was peripheral blood. Source of these receptors: a man aged 18 to 29 with active or convalescent COVID-19.

The chain links TRBV18 to TRBJ1-3; D not resolved. Germline V gene data show CDR1 as KGHSH and CDR2 as LQKENI. This CDR3 spans 12 amino acids. Trimming stripped 5 bases from V and 5 bases from J, with 7 bases between. The CDR3 coding sequence is TGTGCCAGCTCAGAGGAGAGAAACACCATATATTTT. Its protein product is CASSEERNTIYF.

This sequence joins TRBV28 and TRBJ2-3; no reliable D call. This CDR3 contains 16 residues. V was pared by 3 bases and J by 0 bases, with 13 bases between. Germline CDR1 is MDHEN and CDR2 is SYDVKM. For the CDR3, the DNA is TGTGCCAGCAGTTTGGCCCCGGAGTCTAGCACAGATACGCAGTATTTT. Translation: CASSLAPESSTDTQYF.

The V call is TRBV11-2, the J call TRBJ1-4; no clear D. CDR3 size: 15 residues. The germline CDR1 and CDR2 sequences are SGHAT and FQNNGV. Trimming took off 0 bases at V and 4 bases at J, with 9 bases between the two ends. This chain's CDR3 is CASSLDPQFNEKLFF. The CDR3 nucleotides read TGTGCCAGCAGCTTAGATCCCCAGTTTAATGAAAAACTGTTTTTT.

The CDR3 spells CASSPEITDQINTEAFF. The CDR3 DNA sequence: TGTGCCAGCTCACCTGAAATCACAGATCAGATAAACACTGAAGCTTTCTTT. This chain connects TRBV18 to TRBJ1-1; D uncertain. The germline V gene has CDR1 KGHSH and CDR2 LQKENI. The V end lost 3 bases, the J end lost 2 bases, and 19 bases lay between the germline ends. CDR3 length: 17 amino acids.

This rearrangement joins TRBV5-1 to TRBJ2-1; unclear D gene. The CDR3 runs 15 residues. V was shortened by 2 bases and J by 6 bases, with 15 bases between the two germline ends. CDR1 SGHRS and CDR2 YFSETQ come from the germline V gene. The CDR3 loop reads CASSLSVSSANEQFF. In DNA form, the CDR3 reads TGCGCCAGCAGCTTAAGCGTTAGCTCGGCCAATGAGCAGTTCTTC.

The rearrangement uses TRBV7-2 and TRBJ2-1, with 9 bases identical to TRBD2. V was clipped by 5 bases and J by 2 bases; unmatched bases: 7. Germline CDR1 SGHTA, CDR2 FQGNSA. The CDR3 length is 16 residues. The DNA for the CDR3 is TGTGCCAGCAGCCCGCGACTAGCGGAAACCTACAATGAGCAGTTCTTC. Residues: CASSPRLAETYNEQFF.

The rearrangement uses TRBV27 and TRBJ2-7; 7 bases are a match to TRBD2. The CDR3 contains 16 residues. Germline V gene lookup returns CDR1 MNHEY and CDR2 SMNVEV (reference sequence). The junction had 10 bases not matched to a gene; V was cut back by 2 bases and J by 3 bases. In nucleotides, the CDR3 is TGTGCCAGCAGTTTAGGACTGGGGGGGAGGATCTACGAGCAGTACTTC. Translated, it gives CASSLGLGGRIYEQYF.

The chain has TRBV19 and TRBJ1-2; no reliable D call. The ends were cut back, 3 bases at V and 8 bases at J, with 13 bases in the middle. This CDR3 is 13 amino acids long. Germline V CDR1 and CDR2: LNHDA, SQIVND (reference sequence). This CDR3 is CASSMVQKWGYTF. In nucleotides, the CDR3 is TGTGCCAGTAGTATGGTACAGAAGTGGGGCTACACCTTC.

V and J are TRBV19 and TRBJ2-7; D is uncertain. Per germline, CDR1 LNHDA and CDR2 SQIVND (reference sequence). The CDR3 spans 11 residues. V was trimmed by 3 bases and J by 3 bases, leaving 3 bases between them. CDR3 region: CASSIGYEQYF. In DNA form, the CDR3 reads TGTGCCAGTAGTATCGGCTACGAGCAGTACTTC. The whole variable domain, filled in from reference TRBV19 and TRBJ2-7, reads DGGITQSPKYLFRKEGQNVTLSCEQNLNHDAMYWYRQDPGQGLRLIYYSQIVNDFQKGDIAEGYSVSREKKESFPLTVTSAQKNPTAFYLCASSIGYEQYFGPGTRLTVT.